This T cell receptor beta chain derives from a study of neoadjuvant anti-PD-1 for oral cavity cancer. Germline V gene data show CDR1 as MNHEY and CDR2 as SMNVEV (reference sequence). The CDR3 contains 16 residues. J lost 8 bases, V lost 0 bases, and 6 bases had no gene match. As for time point: after neoadjuvant nivolumab, at surgical resection. The table lists this clone with a few counts. Libraries were prepared by immunoSEQ multiplex PCR; TCRdb keeps only in-frame clonotypes and omits some of them. In the table there are about 37,000 clones, roughly 35% of which are singletons. This clonotype originated in a person between 40 and 85 years old with oral cavity squamous cell carcinoma. V gene TRBV27 combines with J gene TRBJ1-6; 8 nucleotides line up with TRBD1. The source was tumor tissue, collected after nivolumab (anti-PD-1) treatment. The CDR3 DNA sequence: TGTGCCAGCAGTTTATCGGTGACAGGGGTCGATTCACCCCTCCACTTT. Protein: CASSLSVTGVDSPLHF.